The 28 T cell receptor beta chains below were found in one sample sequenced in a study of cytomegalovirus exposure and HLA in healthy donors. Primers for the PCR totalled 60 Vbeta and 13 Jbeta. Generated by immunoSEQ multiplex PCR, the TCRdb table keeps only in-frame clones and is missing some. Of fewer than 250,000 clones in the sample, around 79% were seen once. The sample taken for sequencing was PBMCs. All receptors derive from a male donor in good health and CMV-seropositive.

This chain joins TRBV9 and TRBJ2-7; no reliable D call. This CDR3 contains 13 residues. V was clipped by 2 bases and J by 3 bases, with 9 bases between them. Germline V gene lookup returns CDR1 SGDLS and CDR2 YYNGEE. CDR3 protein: CASSVRSDYEQYF. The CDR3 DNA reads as TGTGCCAGCAGCGTCAGGTCTGACTACGAGCAGTACTTC.

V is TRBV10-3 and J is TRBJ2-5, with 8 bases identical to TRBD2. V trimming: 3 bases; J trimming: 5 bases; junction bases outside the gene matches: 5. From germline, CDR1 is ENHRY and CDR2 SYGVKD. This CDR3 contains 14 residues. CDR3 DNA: TGTGCCATCAGTGACCCGGGACTAGAGGAGACCCAGTACTTC. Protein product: CAISDPGLEETQYF.

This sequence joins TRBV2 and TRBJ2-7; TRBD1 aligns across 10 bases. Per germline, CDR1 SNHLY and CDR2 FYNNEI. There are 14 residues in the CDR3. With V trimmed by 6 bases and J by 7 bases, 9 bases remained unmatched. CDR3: CASRSGTGVGEQYF. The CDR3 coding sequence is TGTGCCAGCAGATCCGGGACAGGGGTTGGAGAGCAGTACTTC.

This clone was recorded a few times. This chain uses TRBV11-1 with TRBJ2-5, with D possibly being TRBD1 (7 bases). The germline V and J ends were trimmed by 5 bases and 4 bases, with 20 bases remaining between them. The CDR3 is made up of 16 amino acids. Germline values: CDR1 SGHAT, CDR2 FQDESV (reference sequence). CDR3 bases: TGTGCCAGCAGCCCCCCCGGGACAGTTAGCGGAGAGACCCAGTACTTC. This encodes CASSPPGTVSGETQYF. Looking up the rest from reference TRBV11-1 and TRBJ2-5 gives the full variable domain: EAEVAQSPRYKITEKSQAVAFWCDPISGHATLYWYRQILGQGPELLVQFQDESVVDDSQLPKDRFSAERLKGVDSTLKIQPAELGDSAMYLCASSPPGTVSGETQYFGPGTRLLVL.

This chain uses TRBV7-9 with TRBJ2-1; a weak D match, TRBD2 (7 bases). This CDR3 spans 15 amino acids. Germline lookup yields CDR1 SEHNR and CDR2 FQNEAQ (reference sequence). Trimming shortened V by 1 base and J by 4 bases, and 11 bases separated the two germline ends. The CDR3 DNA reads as TGTGCCAGCAGCTTAGTCGGGGGGCCTTACAATGAGCAGTTCTTC. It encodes CASSLVGGPYNEQFF.

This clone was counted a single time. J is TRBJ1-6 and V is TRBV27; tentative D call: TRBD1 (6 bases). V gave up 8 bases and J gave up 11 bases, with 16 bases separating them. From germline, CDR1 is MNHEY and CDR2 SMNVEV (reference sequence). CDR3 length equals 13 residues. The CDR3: CASRQPGVPPLHF. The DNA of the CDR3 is TGTGCCAGCCGTCAGCCAGGGGTCCCACCCCTCCACTTT.

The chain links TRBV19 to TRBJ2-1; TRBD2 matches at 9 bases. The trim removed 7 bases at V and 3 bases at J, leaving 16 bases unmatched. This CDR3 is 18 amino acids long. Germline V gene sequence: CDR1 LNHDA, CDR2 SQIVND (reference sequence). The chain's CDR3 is CASTPGGSGGAGYNEQFF. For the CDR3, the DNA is TGTGCCAGTACCCCTGGGGGTAGCGGGGGCGCGGGCTACAATGAGCAGTTCTTC.

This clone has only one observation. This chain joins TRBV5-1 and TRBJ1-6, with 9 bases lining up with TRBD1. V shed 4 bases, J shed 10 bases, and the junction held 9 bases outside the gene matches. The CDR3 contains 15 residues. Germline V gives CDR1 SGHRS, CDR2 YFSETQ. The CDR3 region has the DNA TGCGCCAGCAGCCTGGGACAGGGTGGTACGTCACCCCTCCACTTT. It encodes CASSLGQGGTSPLHF.

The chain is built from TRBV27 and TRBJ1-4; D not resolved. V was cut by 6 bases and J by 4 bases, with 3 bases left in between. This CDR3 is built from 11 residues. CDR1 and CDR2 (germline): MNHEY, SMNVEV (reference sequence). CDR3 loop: CASRLNEKLFF. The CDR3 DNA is TGTGCCAGCAGACTTAATGAAAAACTGTTTTTT.

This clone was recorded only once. The CDR3 coding sequence is TGTGCCAGCAGCCTCGGACAGGGGGTTGAAAAACTGTTTTTT. It translates to CASSLGQGVEKLFF. This rearrangement joins TRBV7-9 to TRBJ1-4, with 10 nucleotides matching TRBD1. The V gene's germline CDR1 is SEHNR and CDR2 FQNEAQ (reference sequence). V lost 5 bases to trimming and J lost 7 bases; unmatched junction nucleotides: 4. The CDR3 is made up of 14 amino acids. Together with reference TRBV7-9 and TRBJ1-4, the CDR3 gives the full variable domain: DTGVSQNPRHKITKRGQNVTFRCDPISEHNRLYWYRQTLGQGPEFLTYFQNEAQLEKSRLLSDRFSAERPKGSFSTLEIQRTEQGDSAMYLCASSLGQGVEKLFFGSGTQLSVL.

CDR3 coding DNA: TGTGCCAGCAGCTTCAGGGGAAACTATGGCTACACCTTC. It yields the protein CASSFRGNYGYTF. The chain carries TRBV5-4 and TRBJ1-2; weak D call: TRBD1 (6 bases). This CDR3 spans 13 amino acids. Germline CDR1 and CDR2: SGHNT and YYREEE (reference sequence). V lost 2 bases and J lost 2, with 7 bases in between.

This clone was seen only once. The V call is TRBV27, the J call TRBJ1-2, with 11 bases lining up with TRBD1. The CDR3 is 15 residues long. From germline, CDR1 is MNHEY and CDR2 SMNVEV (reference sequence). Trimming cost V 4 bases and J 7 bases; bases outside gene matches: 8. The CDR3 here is CASSSTGTGGRGYTF. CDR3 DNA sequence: TGTGCCAGCAGTTCAACCGGGACAGGGGGACGTGGCTACACCTTC.

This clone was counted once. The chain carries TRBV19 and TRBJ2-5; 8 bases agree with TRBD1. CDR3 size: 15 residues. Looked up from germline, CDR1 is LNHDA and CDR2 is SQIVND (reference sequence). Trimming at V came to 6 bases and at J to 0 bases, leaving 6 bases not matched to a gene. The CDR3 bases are TGTGCCAGTAGCCCACGGACAGGGTACCAAGAGACCCAGTACTTC. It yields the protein CASSPRTGYQETQYF.

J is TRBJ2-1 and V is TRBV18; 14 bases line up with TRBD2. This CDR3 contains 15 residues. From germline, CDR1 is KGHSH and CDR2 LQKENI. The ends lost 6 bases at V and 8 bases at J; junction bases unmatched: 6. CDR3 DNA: TGTGCCAGCTCGCGGACTAGCGGGAGGATCGATGAGCAGTTCTTC. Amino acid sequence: CASSRTSGRIDEQFF.

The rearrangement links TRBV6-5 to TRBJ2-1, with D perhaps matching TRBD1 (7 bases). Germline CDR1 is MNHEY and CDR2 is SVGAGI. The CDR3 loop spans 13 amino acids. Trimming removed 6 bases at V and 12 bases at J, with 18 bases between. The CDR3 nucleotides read TGTGCCAGCAGCCGCGGGACAGAAAGTGGGCAGTTCTTC. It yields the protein CASSRGTESGQFF.

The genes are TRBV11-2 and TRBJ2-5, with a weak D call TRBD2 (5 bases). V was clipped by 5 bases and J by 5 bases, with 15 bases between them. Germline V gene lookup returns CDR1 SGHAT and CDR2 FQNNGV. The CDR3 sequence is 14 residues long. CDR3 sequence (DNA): TGTGCCAGCAGCGCGGGCCCCGGAAAGGAGACCCAGTACTTC. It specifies CASSAGPGKETQYF.

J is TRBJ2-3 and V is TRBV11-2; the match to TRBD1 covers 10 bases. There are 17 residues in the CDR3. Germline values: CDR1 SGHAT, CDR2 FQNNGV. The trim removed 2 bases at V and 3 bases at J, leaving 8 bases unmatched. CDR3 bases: TGTGCCAGCAGCTTAAGACAGGGGGCGGACAGGACAGATACGCAGTATTTT. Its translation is CASSLRQGADRTDTQYF.

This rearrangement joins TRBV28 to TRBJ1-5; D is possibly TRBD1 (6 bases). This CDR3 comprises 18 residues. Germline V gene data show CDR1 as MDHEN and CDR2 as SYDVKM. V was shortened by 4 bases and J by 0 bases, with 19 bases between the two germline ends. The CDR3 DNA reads TGTGCCAGCAGTTCACCGGGACAAAAGATTCTTAGCAATCAGCCCCAGCATTTT. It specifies CASSSPGQKILSNQPQHF.

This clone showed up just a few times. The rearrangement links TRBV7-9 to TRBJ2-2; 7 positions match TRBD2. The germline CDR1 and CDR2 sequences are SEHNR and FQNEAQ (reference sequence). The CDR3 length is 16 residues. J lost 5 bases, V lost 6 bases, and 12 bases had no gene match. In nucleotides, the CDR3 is TGTGCCAGCAGTTTACGGGAGGAGGGTAGGACCGGGGAGCTGTTTTTT. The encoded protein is CASSLREEGRTGELFF.

The CDR3 region is CASTTGTVTDTQYF. CDR3 in DNA: TGTGCCAGCACCACAGGGACAGTCACAGATACGCAGTATTTT. This sequence joins TRBV5-4 and TRBJ2-3, with 7 bases aligning to TRBD1. Per germline, CDR1 SGHNT and CDR2 YYREEE (reference sequence). Unmatched junction bases numbered 6, after V lost 6 bases and J lost 2 bases. The CDR3 loop spans 14 amino acids.

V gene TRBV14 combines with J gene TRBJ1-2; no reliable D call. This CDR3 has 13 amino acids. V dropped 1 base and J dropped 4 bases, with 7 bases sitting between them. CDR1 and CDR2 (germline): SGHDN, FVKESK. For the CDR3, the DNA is TGTGCCAGCAGCCAAGGCCCGCGCTATGGCTACACCTTC. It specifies CASSQGPRYGYTF.

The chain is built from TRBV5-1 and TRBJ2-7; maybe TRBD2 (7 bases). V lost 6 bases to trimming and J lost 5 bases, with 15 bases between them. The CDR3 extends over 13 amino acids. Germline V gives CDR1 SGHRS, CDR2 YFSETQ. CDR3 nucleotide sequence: TGCGCCAGCAAGCCTTCGGGGGGCCACGAGCAGTACTTC. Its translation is CASKPSGGHEQYF.

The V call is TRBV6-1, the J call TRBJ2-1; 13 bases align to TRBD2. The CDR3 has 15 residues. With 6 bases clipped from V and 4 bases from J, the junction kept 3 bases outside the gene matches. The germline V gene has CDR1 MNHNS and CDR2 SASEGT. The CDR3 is CASRGLAGSYNEQFF. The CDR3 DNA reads TGTGCCAGCAGGGGACTAGCGGGAAGTTACAATGAGCAGTTCTTC.

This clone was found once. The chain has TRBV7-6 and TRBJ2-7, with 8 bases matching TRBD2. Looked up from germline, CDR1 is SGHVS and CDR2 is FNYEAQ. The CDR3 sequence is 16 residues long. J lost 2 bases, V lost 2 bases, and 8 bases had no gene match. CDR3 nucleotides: TGTGCCAGCAGCTTAAGAGTTGGTAGCGGGGCCTACGAGCAGTACTTC. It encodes CASSLRVGSGAYEQYF.

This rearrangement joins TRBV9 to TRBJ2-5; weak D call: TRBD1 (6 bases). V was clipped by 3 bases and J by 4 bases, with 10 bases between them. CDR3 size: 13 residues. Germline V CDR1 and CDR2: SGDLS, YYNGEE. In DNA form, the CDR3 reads TGTGCCAGCAGCGACGCCAGGGGAGAGACCCAGTACTTC. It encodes CASSDARGETQYF.

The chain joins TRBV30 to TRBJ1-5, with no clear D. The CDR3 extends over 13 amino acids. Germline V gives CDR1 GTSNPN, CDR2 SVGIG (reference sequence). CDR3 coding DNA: TGTGGGTGGAGTAAGGAGAATCGACAGCCCCAGCATTTT. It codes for CGWSKENRQPQHF.

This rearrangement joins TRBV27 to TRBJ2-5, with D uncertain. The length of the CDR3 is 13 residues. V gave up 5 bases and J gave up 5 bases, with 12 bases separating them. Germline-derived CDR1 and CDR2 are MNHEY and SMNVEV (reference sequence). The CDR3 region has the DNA TGTGCCAGCAGTATCCTTCCGGAGGAGACCCAGTACTTC. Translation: CASSILPEETQYF.

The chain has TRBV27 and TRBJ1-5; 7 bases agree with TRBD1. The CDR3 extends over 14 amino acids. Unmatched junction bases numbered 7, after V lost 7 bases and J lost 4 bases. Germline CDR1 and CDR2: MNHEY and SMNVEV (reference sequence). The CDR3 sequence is CASKVGQPNQPQHF. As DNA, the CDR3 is TGTGCCAGCAAAGTGGGACAGCCGAATCAGCCCCAGCATTTT.